This entry lists 9 T cell receptor beta chains sequenced from one sample in a study of beta chain features in type 1 diabetes. General study results and limits: Shorter TCRB CDR3s, moderately but significantly so, marked every one of the four CD4+ subsets in Type 1 diabetes patients.

What was sequenced were expressed TCRB transcripts, since all of the isolated RNA had been reverse transcribed. The method was immunoSEQ multiplex PCR; TCRdb's version includes in-frame clones alone and lacks a portion of them. Of 550,000 to 850,000 clones listed, 13% are singletons. These TCRs' antigens remain unknown. The sample was naive CD4+ T cells from blood. Receptors were obtained from a man aged 18 to 35 with type 1 diabetes.

This clone has only a few counts. This rearrangement joins TRBV7-6 to TRBJ2-3; D unresolved. V was clipped by 2 bases and J by 1 base, with 7 bases between them. Germline CDR1 SGHVS, CDR2 FNYEAQ. The CDR3 contains 14 residues. The CDR3 loop reads CASSLQDGTDTQYF. CDR3 nucleotides: TGTGCCAGCAGCTTACAGGACGGCACAGATACGCAGTATTTT.

V and J are TRBV27 and TRBJ1-2, with TRBD1 matching over 7 bases. Germline V gene lookup returns CDR1 MNHEY and CDR2 SMNVEV (reference sequence). CDR3 length equals 18 residues. Losses at the gene ends were 6 bases for V and 1 base for J; bases not matched to a gene: 17. Written as DNA, the CDR3 is TGTGCCAGCAGCCCTTACCCAACGGACAGGCAAGATAACTATGGCTACACCTTC. Its protein product is CASSPYPTDRQDNYGYTF.

This clone came up a few times. This sequence joins TRBV11-2 and TRBJ2-1, with 7 positions matching TRBD1. After removal of 3 bases from V and 2 bases from J, the junction contained 7 bases not matched to a gene. In germline, CDR1 is SGHAT, CDR2 FQNNGV. The CDR3 covers 16 residues. DNA for the CDR3: TGTGCCAGCAGCTTGTACAGGGGATATCCCTACAATGAGCAGTTCTTC. This codes for CASSLYRGYPYNEQFF.

This chain joins TRBV6-1 and TRBJ1-6, with D tentatively TRBD1 (5 bases). The CDR3 runs 15 residues. Germline V lookup: CDR1 MNHNS, CDR2 SASEGT. V was trimmed by 6 bases and J by 9 bases, leaving 18 bases between them. CDR3 protein: CASRSLGEGISPLHF. As DNA, the CDR3 is TGTGCCAGCAGGAGCCTGGGGGAGGGGATTTCACCCCTCCACTTT.

J is TRBJ2-5 and V is TRBV11-2; D not certain. The V end lost 4 bases, the J end lost 5 bases, and 14 bases lay between the germline ends. The CDR3 has 14 residues. Germline V lookup: CDR1 SGHAT, CDR2 FQNNGV. In nucleotides, the CDR3 is TGTGCCAGCAGCTGGCCGAGCGCGAGGGAGACCCAGTACTTC. Its protein is CASSWPSARETQYF.

The chain couples TRBV13 to TRBJ2-2; 7 nucleotides match TRBD1. The CDR3 length is 15 residues. CDR1 PRHDT and CDR2 FYEKMQ come from the germline V gene (reference sequence). V dropped 3 bases and J dropped 3; count of bases not matched to a gene: 4. The CDR3 DNA is TGTGCCAGCAGCTTGGGACAGAGTTACACCGGGGAGCTGTTTTTT. Amino acids: CASSLGQSYTGELFF.

This chain joins TRBV19 and TRBJ2-7; possible D gene TRBD2, 6 bases. The CDR3 extends over 14 amino acids. V shed 2 bases and J shed 2 bases, with 10 bases lying between them. Per germline, CDR1 LNHDA and CDR2 SQIVND (reference sequence). The CDR3 loop reads CASSIRGVPYEQYF. DNA for the CDR3: TGTGCCAGTAGTATACGCGGGGTACCCTACGAGCAGTACTTC.

The gene calls are TRBV29-1 and TRBJ1-2; D is unresolved. The CDR3 has 13 residues. The V end lost 2 bases, the J end lost 0 bases, and 7 bases lay between the germline ends. Germline CDR1 SQVTM, CDR2 ANQGSEA. CDR3 in amino acids: CSVELRANYGYTF. CDR3 sequence (DNA): TGCAGCGTTGAACTCCGGGCTAACTATGGCTACACCTTC. The full variable domain, with the rest looked up from reference TRBV29-1 and TRBJ1-2, is SAVISQKPSRDICQRGTSLTIQCQVDSQVTMMFWYRQQPGQSLTLIATANQGSEATYESGFVIDKFPISRPNLTFSTLTVSNMSPEDSSIYLCSVELRANYGYTFGSGTRLTVV.

Only a few counts were recorded for this clone. This chain links TRBV18 with TRBJ1-1, with TRBD1 matching 10 bases. This CDR3 is 14 amino acids long. V was clipped by 2 bases and J by 3 bases; unmatched bases: 0. Germline CDR1 reads KGHSH; CDR2 reads LQKENI. The CDR3 protein is CASSPGTGDTEAFF. The CDR3 nucleotides read TGTGCCAGCTCACCAGGGACAGGGGACACTGAAGCTTTCTTT.